This T cell receptor beta chain was sequenced in a study of T-cell reconstitution after alpha-beta-depleted transplantation in children. The CDR3 length is 16 residues. Per germline, CDR1 MNHEY and CDR2 SVGAGI. The V gene lost 2 bases and the J gene lost 0 bases, with 13 bases spanning the gap. Unique molecular identifiers were used in preparing the TCRbeta library. TCRdb itself ran the PCR reads through MiXCR, one entry per CDR3 protein. The sample includes roughly 300,000 distinct CDR3 sequences, about a tenth of them seen just once. The material sequenced was PBMCs from the stem cell graft donor, taken from the stem cell graft. The receptor was derived from a human donor who donated a stem cell graft to a child with SCID. The J gene is TRBJ1-1, the V gene TRBV6-5; no definite D call. The CDR3, as DNA: TGTGCCAGCAGTTACCGGTTGGTCGGAGTGAACACTGAAGCTTTCTTT. Its protein is CASSYRLVGVNTEAFF.